This record concerns one TCR beta chain sequence. As yet, its antigen is unknown. This entry is derived from a study of post-analysis software for immune sequencing data. At the level of the study: Relapsing-remitting, secondary progressive and progressive-relapsing multiple sclerosis courses were included. Broader study findings: Multiple sclerosis patients had significantly lower normalized Chao1 diversity than controls. The F measure placed samples prepared in the same batch into strongly shared clusters. With TRBV5-6, TRBV5-1 and TRBV20-1 included, roughly five TRBV segments were more frequent in patients than in controls.

V trimming: 6 bases; J trimming: 1 base; junction bases outside the gene matches: 8. The CDR3 length is 16 residues. Every TCR beta cDNA library bore unique molecular identifiers. When about 1 to 11 million T cells were used, they gave around 500,000 cDNA molecules. From the PCR reads, TCRdb called clonotypes with MiXCR, one entry per CDR3 protein. Of more than 450,000 distinct CDR3 sequences listed, 40% to 50% were seen once; the top ten hold under 2%. The origin of this receptor is a girl between 5 and 17 years old with multiple sclerosis. The J gene is TRBJ1-5, the V gene TRBV12-3 or TRBV12-4; 8 nucleotides align to TRBD1. Sequencing used blood. The CDR3 DNA is TGTGCCAGCAGCCGCCCTGGGACAGGCAGCAATCAGCCCCAGCATTTT. Translating gives CASSRPGTGSNQPQHF.